This T cell receptor beta chain was captured in a study of shared clonotypes between healthy human individuals. General study results and limits: Shared clonotypes: about 4.6% naive CD4, about 4% naive CD8, less than 2.5% memory CD4, approximately 0.4% memory CD8. Blood was the sole source, and tissue repertoires probably differ.

The protocol was immunoSEQ multiplex PCR, while the TCRdb copy is restricted to in-frame clones and leaves out a portion. There are 2 million to 2.5 million clones in the sample; approximately 90% occur only once, and more than 0.35% lies in the top ten. The V gene's germline CDR1 is MNHEY and CDR2 SMNVEV (reference sequence). V shed 6 bases and J shed 4 bases, with 22 bases lying between them. The CDR3 totals 17 residues. With regard to this clone: No antigen is known for it.

A split of CD4+ cells into CD45RA+ naive and CD45RA-negative memory subsets was performed. Sequenced: naive CD4+ T cells from PBMCs. The subset denotes: CD45RA+ positively selected. The V gene is TRBV27, the J gene TRBJ1-3, with D maybe TRBD1 (5 bases). The source is a man between 18 and 29 years old in good health. Some clones in this sample may be carry-over from other donors' samples. CDR3 loop: CASRPVAGGKAGNTIYF. The CDR3 nucleotides are TGTGCCAGCAGACCCGTCGCTGGGGGGAAAGCCGGAAACACCATATATTTT.